The present T cell receptor beta chain was sequenced within a study of spatial heterogeneity in lung cancer. The wider study: Detection consistently captured more beta-chain sequences than alpha-chain sequences. Study-wide results and caveats: Ubiquitous expanded tumor TCRs appeared in blood more at resection than follow-up.

TCRdb passed the 5' RACE reads through MiXCR, listing each CDR3 protein once. The sample holds approximately 93,000 distinct CDR3 sequences, just under 20% seen once. Germline V gene data show CDR1 as MNHNY and CDR2 as SVGAGI (reference sequence). This CDR3 comprises 12 residues. V lost 6 bases and J lost 6, with 8 bases in between. Time point meaning: blood at routine non-recurrence follow-up after resection. The table lists this clonotype with a few counts. Its antigen is undetermined. The V and J genes are TRBV6-6 and TRBJ2-2; no clear D gene. The source material was PBMCs, sampled at follow-up. The TCR sequence derives from a male donor with early-stage non-small cell lung cancer. The CDR3 nucleotides read TGTGCCAGCAGAGGTATTTCCGGGGAGCTGTTTTTT. Translation: CASRGISGELFF.